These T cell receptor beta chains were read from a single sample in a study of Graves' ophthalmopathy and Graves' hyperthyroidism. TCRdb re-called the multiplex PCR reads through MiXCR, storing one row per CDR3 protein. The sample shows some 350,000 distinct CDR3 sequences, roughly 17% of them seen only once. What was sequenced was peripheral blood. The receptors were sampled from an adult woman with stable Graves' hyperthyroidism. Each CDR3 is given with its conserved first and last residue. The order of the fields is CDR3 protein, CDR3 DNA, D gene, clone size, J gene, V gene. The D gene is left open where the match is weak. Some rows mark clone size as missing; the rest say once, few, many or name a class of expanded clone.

CDR3 protein: CSSIWYWDGYEQYF
CDR3 DNA: TGTTCTAGTATTTGGTACTGGGACGGCTACGAGCAGTACTTC
D gene: .
clone size: .
J gene: TRBJ2-7
V gene: TRBV6-1

CDR3 protein: CASSQDPGPTYEQYF
CDR3 DNA: TGCGCCAGCAGCCAGGATCCGGGGCCCACCTACGAGCAGTACTTC
D gene: .
clone size: few
J gene: TRBJ2-7
V gene: TRBV4-3

CDR3 protein: CASSTRGSQETQYF
CDR3 DNA: TGTGCCAGCAGCACCAGAGGGTCGCAAGAGACCCAGTACTTC
D gene: .
clone size: few
J gene: TRBJ2-5
V gene: TRBV5-8

CDR3 protein: CSVTGASGNTIYF
CDR3 DNA: TGCAGCGTAACGGGGGCCTCTGGAAACACCATATATTTT
D gene: .
clone size: many
J gene: TRBJ1-3
V gene: TRBV29-1

CDR3 protein: CASNHTPAEAFF
CDR3 DNA: TGTGCCAGCAACCATACACCCGCTGAAGCTTTCTTT
D gene: .
clone size: .
J gene: TRBJ1-1
V gene: TRBV27

CDR3 protein: CASSIGRDAGELFF
CDR3 DNA: TGTGCCAGTAGTATAGGCCGGGACGCCGGGGAGCTGTTTTTT
D gene: .
clone size: many
J gene: TRBJ2-2
V gene: TRBV19

CDR3 protein: CASSLASRGLGLAHHGYTF
CDR3 DNA: TGTGCCAGCAGTTTAGCTTCACGGGGGCTGGGGTTAGCGCATCATGGCTACACCTTC
D gene: .
clone size: many
J gene: TRBJ1-2
V gene: TRBV12-3/TRBV12-4

CDR3 protein: CASSEGPLSYEQYF
CDR3 DNA: TGTGCCAGCAGTGAAGGACCACTCTCCTACGAGCAGTACTTC
D gene: .
clone size: few
J gene: TRBJ2-7
V gene: TRBV6-1

CDR3 protein: CASSLYRGNTGELFF
CDR3 DNA: TGTGCCAGCAGTTTATACCGCGGGAACACCGGGGAGCTGTTTTTT
D gene: .
clone size: .
J gene: TRBJ2-2
V gene: TRBV12-3/TRBV12-4

CDR3 protein: CASSLGTAAYEQYF
CDR3 DNA: TGTGCCAGCAGCTTAGGGACCGCTGCCTACGAGCAGTACTTC
D gene: .
clone size: many
J gene: TRBJ2-7
V gene: TRBV7-6

CDR3 protein: CASSRRPGQGLNTEAFF
CDR3 DNA: TGTGCCAGCAGCCGAAGACCGGGACAGGGGTTGAACACTGAAGCTTTCTTT
D gene: TRBD1
clone size: many
J gene: TRBJ1-1
V gene: TRBV4-2